This T cell receptor beta chain was recovered during a study of cytomegalovirus exposure and HLA in healthy donors. Study outcomes and limitations: The classifier reportedly diagnosed cytomegalovirus status with high specificity and sensitivity.

This CDR3 is built from 18 residues. With V trimmed by 4 bases and J by 5 bases, 16 bases remained unmatched. Germline V gene data show CDR1 as MRHNA and CDR2 as SNTAGT. The primer mix had 60 Vbeta and 13 Jbeta primers. TCRdb's copy holds only in-frame clones and misses some; the assay was immunoSEQ multiplex PCR. The sample has 85,000 to 110,000 clones, about 71% seen once. This clone was counted once. Its antigen remains unknown. Sequences were obtained from PBMCs. This receptor was obtained from a woman between 50 and 59 years old in good health and CMV-seronegative. This chain joins TRBV6-4 and TRBJ2-3; 9 bases are shared with TRBD2. The CDR3 DNA reads TGTGCCAGCAGTGTTGGGACTAGCATTGGGCTCTCCGGAGATACGCAGTATTTT. It is translated as CASSVGTSIGLSGDTQYF.